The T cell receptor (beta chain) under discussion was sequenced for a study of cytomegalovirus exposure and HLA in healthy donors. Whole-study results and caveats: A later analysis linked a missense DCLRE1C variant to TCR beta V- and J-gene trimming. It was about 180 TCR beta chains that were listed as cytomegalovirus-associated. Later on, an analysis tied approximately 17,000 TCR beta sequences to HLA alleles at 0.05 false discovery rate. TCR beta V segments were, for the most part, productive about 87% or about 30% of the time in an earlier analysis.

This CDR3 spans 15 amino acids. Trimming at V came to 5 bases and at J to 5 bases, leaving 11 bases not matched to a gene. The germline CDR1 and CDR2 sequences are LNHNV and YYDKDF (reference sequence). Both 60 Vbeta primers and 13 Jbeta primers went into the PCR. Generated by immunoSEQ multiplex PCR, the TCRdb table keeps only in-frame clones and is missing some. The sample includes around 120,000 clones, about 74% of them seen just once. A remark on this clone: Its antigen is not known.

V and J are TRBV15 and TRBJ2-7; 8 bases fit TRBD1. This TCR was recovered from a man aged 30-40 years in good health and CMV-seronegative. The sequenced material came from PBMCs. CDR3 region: CATSPRLQGANEQYF. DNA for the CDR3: TGTGCCACCAGCCCCCGTTTGCAGGGGGCTAACGAGCAGTACTTC.